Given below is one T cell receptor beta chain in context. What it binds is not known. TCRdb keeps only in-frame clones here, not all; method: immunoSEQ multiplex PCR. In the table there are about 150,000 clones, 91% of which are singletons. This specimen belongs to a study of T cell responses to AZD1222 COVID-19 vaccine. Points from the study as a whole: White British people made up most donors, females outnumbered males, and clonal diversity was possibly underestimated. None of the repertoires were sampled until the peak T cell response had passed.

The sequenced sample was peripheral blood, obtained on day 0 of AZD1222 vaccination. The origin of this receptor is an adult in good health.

CDR3 in DNA: TGTGCCAGCAGTACCTGGACAGGGGGAGGAACTGAAGCTTTCTTT. It specifies CASSTWTGGGTEAFF. The gene calls are TRBV27 and TRBJ1-1; 10 bases map to TRBD1. The CDR3 consists of 15 residues. Germline V gives CDR1 MNHEY, CDR2 SMNVEV (reference sequence). V lost 5 bases to trimming and J lost 5 bases; unmatched junction nucleotides: 8.